One and the same sample provided the 6 T cell receptor beta chains below, sequenced in a study of CD8+CD57+ T cells in acquired aplastic anemia. Genomic DNA constituted the template upon which TCR beta VDJ and CDR3 profiling was performed. A single record per CDR3 protein comes from TCRdb applying MiXCR to the reads. Altogether about 270,000 distinct CDR3 sequences are present, roughly half being singletons, with the ten largest covering roughly 8%. The material sequenced was sorted CD4+, CD8+, or CD8+CD57+ T cells (not recorded which) from PBMCs. These receptors were taken from a human donor with severe aplastic anemia or a healthy control (not recorded which).

Many counts were recorded for this clonotype. Because it lacks the conserved phenylalanine or tryptophan at the end, this CDR3 is likely a read error. The rearrangement joins TRBV20-1 to TRBJ1-6; D remains unclear. The germline V gene has CDR1 DFQATT and CDR2 SNEGSKA (reference sequence). V lost 5 bases and J lost 0, with 8 bases in between. CDR3 length equals 14 residues. This CDR3 reads CSAAEISYNSPLHS. CDR3 sequence (DNA): TGCAGTGCTGCCGAAATCTCCTATAATTCACCCCTCCACTCT.

The chain recombines TRBV7-8 with TRBJ2-1; possible D gene TRBD2, 6 bases. CDR1 is SGHVS and CDR2 is FQNEAQ in the germline V gene. Between the trimmed V and J ends, which lost 1 base and 5 bases, there was a span of 15 bases. The CDR3 is 16 residues long. The CDR3: CASSLGEAGNHNEQFF. CDR3 bases: TGTGCCAGCAGCTTAGGGGAAGCGGGCAACCACAATGAGCAGTTCTTC.

As concerns this clonotype: Since a much larger clone is just one base distant, this may be a read error. This rearrangement joins TRBV6-2 or TRBV6-3 to TRBJ2-5; 10 positions match TRBD2. Losses at the gene ends were 6 bases for V and 8 bases for J; bases not matched to a gene: 15. There are 16 residues in the CDR3. The germline V gene encodes CDR1 MNHEY and CDR2 SVGEGT. CDR3 DNA: TGTGCCAGCAGACGCAATAGCGGGAGGTTTCGAAGTACCCAGTACTTC. Amino acids: CASRRNSGRFRSTQYF.

This chain joins TRBV28 and TRBJ1-3; D perhaps matches TRBD1 (5 bases). Germline loops: CDR1 MDHEN, CDR2 SYDVKM. V was cut by 8 bases and J by 2 bases, with 13 bases left in between. The CDR3 has 14 amino acids. Written as DNA, the CDR3 is TGTGCCAGCTATCCTCCAGGGCCTGGAAACACCATATATTTT. Its translation: CASYPPGPGNTIYF.

The chain uses TRBV12-3 or TRBV12-4 and TRBJ2-5; TRBD2 aligns across 11 bases. This CDR3 contains 13 residues. V lost 3 bases to trimming and J lost 7 bases; unmatched junction nucleotides: 1. The CDR3 is CASSFGLAGTQYF. The DNA of the CDR3 is TGTGCCAGCAGTTTCGGACTAGCGGGGACCCAGTACTTC.

This sequence joins TRBV5-4 and TRBJ1-1, with 10 bases that match TRBD1. Germline V gene sequence: CDR1 SGHNT, CDR2 YYREEE (reference sequence). V was pared by 4 bases and J by 5 bases, with 11 bases of the junction left unmatched. The length of the CDR3 is 16 residues. CDR3 loop: CASSLRTGGRNTEAFF. CDR3 DNA sequence: TGTGCCAGCAGCCTCCGGACAGGGGGAAGAAATACTGAAGCTTTCTTT.